The next 5 T cell receptor beta chains were all read from a single sample in a study of PD-1 blockade in classical Hodgkin lymphoma. Noted time point: cycle 4 day 1 (C4D1), after 6 weeks of nivolumab. Every one of the patients relapsed after autologous stem cell transplantation (brentuximab vedotin exposure was variable). Clones were sequenced by immunoSEQ multiplex PCR, and TCRdb holds only the in-frame ones, with some missing. The repertoire holds about 16,000 clones, with about 80% as singletons. The source was peripheral blood mononuclear cells (PBMCs), collected before the fourth cycle of nivolumab. These receptors all stem from a human donor with classical Hodgkin lymphoma.

This clone was found a few times. The chain recombines TRBV5-1 with TRBJ1-4; possibly TRBD1 for D (6 bases). The V end was cut by 0 bases, the J end by 3 bases, with 9 bases between. This CDR3 spans 15 amino acids. The germline CDR1 and CDR2 sequences are SGHRS and YFSETQ. The CDR3 DNA follows: TGCGCCAGCAGCTTGGTGGGGGGCCCTAATGAAAAACTGTTTTTT. Its protein is CASSLVGGPNEKLFF.

The V gene is TRBV7-9, the J gene TRBJ2-7, with D perhaps matching TRBD1 or TRBD2 (5 bases each). V gave up 5 bases and J gave up 9 bases, with 23 bases separating them. Germline V lookup: CDR1 SEHNR, CDR2 FQNEAQ (reference sequence). CDR3 length equals 15 residues. CDR3 nucleotide sequence: TGTGCCAGCAGCGGGACCGGGACCGCCGGAAAAGGGCAGTACTTC. It codes for CASSGTGTAGKGQYF.

This chain links TRBV6-1 with TRBJ2-3, with D perhaps matching TRBD2 (6 bases). This CDR3 contains 14 residues. Germline values: CDR1 MNHNS, CDR2 SASEGT. Trimming pared 4 bases from V and 7 bases from J, leaving 15 bases between. CDR3 in DNA: TGTGCCAGCAGTGGAAGGCTAGCGATTCATACGCAGTATTTT. This sequence encodes CASSGRLAIHTQYF.

About this clone itself: This specimen includes other DNA sequences encoding the same CDR3. The J gene is TRBJ1-5, the V gene TRBV7-8, with D uncertain. V was shortened by 3 bases and J by 5 bases, with 8 bases between the two germline ends. The germline gives CDR1 SGHVS, CDR2 FQNEAQ. This CDR3 has 13 residues. The CDR3 sequence is CASSLGEDQPQHF. CDR3 sequence (DNA): TGTGCCAGCAGCTTGGGCGAGGATCAGCCCCAGCATTTT.

The chain couples TRBV5-4 to TRBJ1-2; D remains unclear. V lost 2 bases to trimming and J lost 6 bases, with 11 bases between them. The length of the CDR3 is 13 residues. CDR1 SGHNT and CDR2 YYREEE come from the germline V gene (reference sequence). CDR3 sequence: CASSLVRRHGYTF. CDR3 nucleotides: TGTGCCAGCAGCTTAGTCAGACGGCATGGCTACACCTTC.